The entry below describes one T cell receptor (beta chain). This sample is part of a study of T cells in Graves' hyperthyroidism and ophthalmopathy. Researchers amplified the TCR beta CDR3 regions from RNA transcripts. A set of HTBI primers served as the primers for a first-round RT-PCR of the TCR CDR3. In TCRdb, the multiplex PCR reads were re-called with MiXCR into one record per CDR3 protein. Here the sample spans about 290,000 distinct CDR3 sequences, roughly an eighth being singletons. Not enrolled were patients with uncontrolled infection, other autoimmune disease, pregnancy or lactation. The V and J ends lost 1 base and 11 bases, in that order; junction bases with no gene match: 16. This CDR3 spans 16 amino acids. CDR1 and CDR2 (germline): MGHRA, YSYEKL.

This chain uses TRBV4-1 with TRBJ2-5, with TRBD1 matching 7 bases. Specimen: blood. The TCR comes from a woman in her thirties or forties with Graves' hyperthyroidism. CDR3 region: CASSQGETGTVGFQYF. The CDR3 DNA sequence: TGCGCCAGCAGCCAAGGGGAGACCGGGACAGTCGGCTTTCAGTACTTC.